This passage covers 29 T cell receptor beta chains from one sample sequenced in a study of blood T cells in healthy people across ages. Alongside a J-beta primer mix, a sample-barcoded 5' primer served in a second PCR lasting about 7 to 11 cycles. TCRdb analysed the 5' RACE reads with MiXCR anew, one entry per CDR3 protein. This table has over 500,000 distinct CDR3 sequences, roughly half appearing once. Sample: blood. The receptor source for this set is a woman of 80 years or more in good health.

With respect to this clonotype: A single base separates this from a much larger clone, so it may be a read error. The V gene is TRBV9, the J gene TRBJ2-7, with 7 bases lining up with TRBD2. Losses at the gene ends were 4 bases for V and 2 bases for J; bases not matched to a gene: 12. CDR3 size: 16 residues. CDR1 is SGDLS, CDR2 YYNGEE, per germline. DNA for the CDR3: TGTGCCAGCAGCTCTGGATGGACTAGTCCAGCCTACGAGCAGTACTTC. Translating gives CASSSGWTSPAYEQYF.

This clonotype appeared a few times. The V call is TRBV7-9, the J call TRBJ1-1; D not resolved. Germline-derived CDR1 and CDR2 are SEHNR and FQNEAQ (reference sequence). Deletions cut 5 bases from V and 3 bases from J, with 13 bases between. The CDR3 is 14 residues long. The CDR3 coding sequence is TGTGCCAGCAGCCCCCTGTCCTTGGACACTGAAGCTTTCTTT. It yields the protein CASSPLSLDTEAFF. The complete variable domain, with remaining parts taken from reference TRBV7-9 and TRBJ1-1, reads DTGVSQNPRHKITKRGQNVTFRCDPISEHNRLYWYRQTLGQGPEFLTYFQNEAQLEKSRLLSDRFSAERPKGSFSTLEIQRTEQGDSAMYLCASSPLSLDTEAFFGQGTRLTVV.

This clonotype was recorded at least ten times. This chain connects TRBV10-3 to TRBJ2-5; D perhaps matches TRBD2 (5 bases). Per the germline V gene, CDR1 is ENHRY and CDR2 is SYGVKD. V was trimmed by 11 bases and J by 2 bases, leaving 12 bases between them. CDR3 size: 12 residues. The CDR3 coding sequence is TGTGCCGTGTCGGGGTTACAAGAGACCCAGTACTTC. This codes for CAVSGLQETQYF.

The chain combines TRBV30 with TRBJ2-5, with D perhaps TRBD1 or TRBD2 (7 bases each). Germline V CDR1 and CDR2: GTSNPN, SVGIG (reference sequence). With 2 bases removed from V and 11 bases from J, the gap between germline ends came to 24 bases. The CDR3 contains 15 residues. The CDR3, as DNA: TGTGCCTGGAGTCCTCACTCCAGGGGGGGATCTGGACAGTACTTC. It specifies CAWSPHSRGGSGQYF. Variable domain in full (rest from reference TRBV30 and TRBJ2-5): SQTIHQWPATLVQPVGSPLSLECTVEGTSNPNLYWYRQAAGRGLQLLFYSVGIGQISSEVPQNLSASRPQDRQFILSSKKLLLSDSGFYLCAWSPHSRGGSGQYFGPGTRLLVL.

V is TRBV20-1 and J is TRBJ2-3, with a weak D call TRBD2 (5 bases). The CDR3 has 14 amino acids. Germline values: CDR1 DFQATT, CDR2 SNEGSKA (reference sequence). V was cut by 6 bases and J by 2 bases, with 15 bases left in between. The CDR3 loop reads CSAPMTTSTDTQYF. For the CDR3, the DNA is TGCAGTGCCCCAATGACTACCTCCACAGATACGCAGTATTTT.

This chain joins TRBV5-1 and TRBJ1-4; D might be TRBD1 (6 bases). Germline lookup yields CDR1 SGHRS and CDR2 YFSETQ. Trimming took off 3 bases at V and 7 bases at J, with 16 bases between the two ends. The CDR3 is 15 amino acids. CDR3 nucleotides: TGCGCCAGCAGCTCCGGATCCAGGGGTGGTGAAAAACTGTTTTTT. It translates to CASSSGSRGGEKLFF.

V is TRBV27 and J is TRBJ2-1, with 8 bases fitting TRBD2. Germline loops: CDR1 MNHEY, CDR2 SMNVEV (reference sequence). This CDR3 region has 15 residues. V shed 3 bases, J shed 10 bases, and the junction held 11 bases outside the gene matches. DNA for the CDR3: TGTGCCAGCAGTTTTGGGGCGGGGGGCCCATGGGAGCAGTTCTTC. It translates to CASSFGAGGPWEQFF.

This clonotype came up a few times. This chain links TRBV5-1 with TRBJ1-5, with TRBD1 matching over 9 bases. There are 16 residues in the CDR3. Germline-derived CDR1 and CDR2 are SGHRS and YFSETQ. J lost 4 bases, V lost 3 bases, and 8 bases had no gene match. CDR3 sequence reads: CASSSGTGSANQPQHF. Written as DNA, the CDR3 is TGCGCCAGCAGCTCTGGGACAGGGTCAGCAAATCAGCCCCAGCATTTT. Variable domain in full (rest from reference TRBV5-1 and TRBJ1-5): KAGVTQTPRYLIKTRGQQVTLSCSPISGHRSVSWYQQTPGQGLQFLFEYFSETQRNKGNFPGRFSGRQFSNSRSEMNVSTLELGDSALYLCASSSGTGSANQPQHFGDGTRLSIL.

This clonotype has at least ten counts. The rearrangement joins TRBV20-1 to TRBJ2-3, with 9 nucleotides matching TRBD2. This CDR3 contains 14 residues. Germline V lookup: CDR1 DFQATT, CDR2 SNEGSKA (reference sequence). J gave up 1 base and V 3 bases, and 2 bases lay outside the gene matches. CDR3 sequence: CSASRLAGTDTQYF. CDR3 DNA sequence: TGCAGTGCTAGTAGACTAGCGGGCACAGATACGCAGTATTTT.

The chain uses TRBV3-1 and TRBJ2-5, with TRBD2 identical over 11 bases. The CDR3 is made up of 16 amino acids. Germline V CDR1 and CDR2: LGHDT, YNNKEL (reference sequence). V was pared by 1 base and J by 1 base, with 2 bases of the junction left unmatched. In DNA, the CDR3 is TGTGCCAGCAGCCAAGCTCTAGCGGGAGGCCAAGAGACCCAGTACTTC. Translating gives CASSQALAGGQETQYF.

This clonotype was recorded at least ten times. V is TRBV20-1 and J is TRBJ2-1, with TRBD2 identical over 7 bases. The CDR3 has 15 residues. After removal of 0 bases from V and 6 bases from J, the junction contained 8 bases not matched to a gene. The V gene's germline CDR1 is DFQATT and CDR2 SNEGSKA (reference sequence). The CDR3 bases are TGCAGTGCTAGAGATCATAGGACTAGGCTCAATGAGCAGTTCTTC. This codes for CSARDHRTRLNEQFF.

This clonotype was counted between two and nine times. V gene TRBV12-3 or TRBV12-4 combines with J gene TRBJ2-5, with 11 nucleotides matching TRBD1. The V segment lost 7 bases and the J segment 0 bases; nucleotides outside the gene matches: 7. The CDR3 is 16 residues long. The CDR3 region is CASIYGDRGYQETQYF. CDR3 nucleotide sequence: TGTGCCAGCATCTATGGGGACAGGGGGTACCAAGAGACCCAGTACTTC.

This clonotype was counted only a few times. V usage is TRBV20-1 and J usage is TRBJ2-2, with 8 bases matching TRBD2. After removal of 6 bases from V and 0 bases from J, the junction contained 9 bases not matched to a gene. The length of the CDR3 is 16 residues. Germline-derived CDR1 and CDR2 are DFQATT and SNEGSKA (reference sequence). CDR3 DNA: TGCAGTGCCATCCGGGGGGGGACGGCGAACACCGGGGAGCTGTTTTTT. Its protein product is CSAIRGGTANTGELFF.

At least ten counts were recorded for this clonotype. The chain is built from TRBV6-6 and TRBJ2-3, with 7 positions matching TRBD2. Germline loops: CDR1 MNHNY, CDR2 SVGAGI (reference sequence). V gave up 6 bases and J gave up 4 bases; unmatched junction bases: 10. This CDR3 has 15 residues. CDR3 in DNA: TGTGCCAGCAGACCAACCGGGACTATCCCAGATACGCAGTATTTT. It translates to CASRPTGTIPDTQYF.

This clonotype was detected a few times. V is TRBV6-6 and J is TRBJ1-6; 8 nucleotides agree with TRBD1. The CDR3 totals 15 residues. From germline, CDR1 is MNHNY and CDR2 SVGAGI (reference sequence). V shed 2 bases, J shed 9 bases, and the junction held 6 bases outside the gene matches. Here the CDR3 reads CASSYQGALGSPLHF. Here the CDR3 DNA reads TGTGCCAGCAGTTACCAGGGGGCCCTAGGTTCACCCCTCCACTTT.

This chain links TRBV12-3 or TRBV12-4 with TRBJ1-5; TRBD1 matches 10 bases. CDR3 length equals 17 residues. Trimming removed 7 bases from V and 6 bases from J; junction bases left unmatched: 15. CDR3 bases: TGTGCCAGCAATCCCCTACTTGGGACAGGGGCGGTTCAGCCCCAGCATTTT. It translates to CASNPLLGTGAVQPQHF.

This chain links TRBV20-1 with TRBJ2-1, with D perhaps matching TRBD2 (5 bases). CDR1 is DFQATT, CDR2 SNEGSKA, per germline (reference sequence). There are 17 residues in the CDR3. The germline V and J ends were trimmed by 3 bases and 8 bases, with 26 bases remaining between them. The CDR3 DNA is TGCAGTGCTAGTTGGGAGCGATATAGAGGTACTTTCGATGAGCAGTTCTTC. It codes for CSASWERYRGTFDEQFF.

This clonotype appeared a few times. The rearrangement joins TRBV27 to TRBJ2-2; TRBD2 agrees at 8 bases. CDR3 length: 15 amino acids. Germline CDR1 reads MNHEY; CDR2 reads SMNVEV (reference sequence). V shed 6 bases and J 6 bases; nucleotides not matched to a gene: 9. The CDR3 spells CASSPSGGVAGELFF. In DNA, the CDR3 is TGTGCCAGCAGCCCGTCGGGAGGGGTGGCCGGGGAGCTGTTTTTT.

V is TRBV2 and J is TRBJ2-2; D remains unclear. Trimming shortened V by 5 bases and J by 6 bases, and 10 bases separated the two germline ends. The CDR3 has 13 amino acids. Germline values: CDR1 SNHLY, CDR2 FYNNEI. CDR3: CASSKTPSGELFF. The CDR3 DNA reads TGTGCCAGCAGTAAGACACCTTCCGGGGAGCTGTTTTTT. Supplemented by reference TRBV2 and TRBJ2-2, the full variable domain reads EPEVTQTPSHQVTQMGQEVILRCVPISNHLYFYWYRQILGQKVEFLVSFYNNEISEKSEIFDDQFSVERPDGSNFTLKIRSTKLEDSAMYFCASSKTPSGELFFGEGSRLTVL.

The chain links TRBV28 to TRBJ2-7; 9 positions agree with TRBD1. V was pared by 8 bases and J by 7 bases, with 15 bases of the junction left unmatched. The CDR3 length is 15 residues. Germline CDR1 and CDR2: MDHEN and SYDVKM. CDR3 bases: TGTGCCAGCTTGAGGACAGGGGCCACCCTTAAGGAGCAGTACTTC. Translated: CASLRTGATLKEQYF.

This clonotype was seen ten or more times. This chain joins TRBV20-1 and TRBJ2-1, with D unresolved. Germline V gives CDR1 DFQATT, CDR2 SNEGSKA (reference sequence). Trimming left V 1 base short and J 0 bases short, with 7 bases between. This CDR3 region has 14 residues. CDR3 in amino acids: CSARGPGSYNEQFF. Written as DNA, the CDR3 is TGCAGTGCTAGAGGTCCCGGCTCCTACAATGAGCAGTTCTTC.

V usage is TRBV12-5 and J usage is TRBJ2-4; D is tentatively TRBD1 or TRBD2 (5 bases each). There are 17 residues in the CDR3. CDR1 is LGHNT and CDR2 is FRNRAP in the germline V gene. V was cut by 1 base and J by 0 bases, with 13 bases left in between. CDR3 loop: CASGLATTGLAKNIQYF. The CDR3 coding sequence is TGTGCTAGTGGTTTGGCAACTACGGGGCTAGCCAAAAACATTCAGTACTTC.

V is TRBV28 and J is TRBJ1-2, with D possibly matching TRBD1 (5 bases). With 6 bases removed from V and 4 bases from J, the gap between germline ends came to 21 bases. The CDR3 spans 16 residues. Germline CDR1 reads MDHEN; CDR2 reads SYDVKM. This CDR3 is CASRRSLGVKFYGYTF. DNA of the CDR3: TGTGCCAGCAGACGGAGTCTGGGGGTGAAATTCTATGGCTACACCTTC.

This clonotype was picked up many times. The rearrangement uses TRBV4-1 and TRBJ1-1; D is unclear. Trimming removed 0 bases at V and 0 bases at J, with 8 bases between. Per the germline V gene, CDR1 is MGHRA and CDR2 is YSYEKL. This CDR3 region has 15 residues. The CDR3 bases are TGCGCCAGCAGCCAAGAGAAAGGAATGAACACTGAAGCTTTCTTT. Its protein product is CASSQEKGMNTEAFF.

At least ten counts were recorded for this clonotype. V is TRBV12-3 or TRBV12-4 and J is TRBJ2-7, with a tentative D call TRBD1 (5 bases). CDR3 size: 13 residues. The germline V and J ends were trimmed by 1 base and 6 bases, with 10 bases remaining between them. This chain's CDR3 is CASSLVQGSEQYF. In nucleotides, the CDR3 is TGTGCCAGCAGTTTAGTTCAGGGTAGCGAGCAGTACTTC.

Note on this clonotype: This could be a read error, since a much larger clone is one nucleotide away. The CDR3 DNA sequence: TGTGCCAGCAGTTCCGGGGAGGGGGTCGAGCAGTTCTTC. It specifies CASSSGEGVEQFF. The V call is TRBV12-3 or TRBV12-4, the J call TRBJ2-1, with D perhaps TRBD2 (7 bases). Trimming took off 4 bases at V and 10 bases at J, with 14 bases between the two ends. The length of the CDR3 is 13 residues.

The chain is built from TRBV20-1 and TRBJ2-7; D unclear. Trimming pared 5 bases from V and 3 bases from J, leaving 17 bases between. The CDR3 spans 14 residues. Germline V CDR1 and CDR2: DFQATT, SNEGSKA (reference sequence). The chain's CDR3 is CSAFPGDGLYEQYF. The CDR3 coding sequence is TGCAGTGCTTTCCCTGGGGATGGGCTCTACGAGCAGTACTTC.

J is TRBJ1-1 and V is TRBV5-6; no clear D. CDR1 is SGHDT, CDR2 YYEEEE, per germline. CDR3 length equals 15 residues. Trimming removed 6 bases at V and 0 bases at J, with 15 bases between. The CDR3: CASTLVGHMNTEAFF. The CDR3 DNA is TGTGCCAGCACCCTTGTCGGGCACATGAACACTGAAGCTTTCTTT.

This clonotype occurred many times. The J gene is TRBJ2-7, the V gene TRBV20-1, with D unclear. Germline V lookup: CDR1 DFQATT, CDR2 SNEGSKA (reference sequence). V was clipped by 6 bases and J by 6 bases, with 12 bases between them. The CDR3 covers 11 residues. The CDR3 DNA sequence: TGCAGTGCGGACGGATTTTCCGAGCAGTACTTC. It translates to CSADGFSEQYF.